The TCR beta chain under discussion was sequenced for a study of blood T cell repertoires in COVID-19 (dated by TCRdb to about 2020). The study in broad terms: Samples from collaborators originated in the United States, Italy and Spain and spanned both the acute and convalescent phases of COVID-19. The material from the prospective study consisted of cDNA or gDNA derived from T cells, B-cell-depleted T cells, or PBMCs. Deeply sampled blood TCRbeta repertoires from subjects exposed to, actively infected with, or recovered from COVID-19 were included in the dataset. The repertoires were released in a freely available public database meant as a resource for research on the immune response to SARS-CoV-2. The samples were drawn from two sources: the first 160 participants of the ongoing ImmuneRACE study, and over 1,000 subjects contributed by 6 global collaborators. Sample metadata almost always included a de-identified subject ID, COVID-19 status, age in years and sex. Where available, HLA class I and class II types were obtained from metadata supplied by the sample provider rather than from assay-based typing. What the research found in general, with its limitations: The amount of clinical and demographic metadata varied by source and participant and was provided uncurated.

Concerning this clone itself: What antigen it recognizes has not been identified. Base qualities are not recorded, but no much larger clone differs from it by a single base.

The immunoSEQ Assay, a bias-controlled multiplex PCR, was used to amplify TCRbeta CDR3 regions from genomic DNA. The authors processed their data as follows. The number of nucleated cells in each sample was estimated from the amplification of reference gene primers within the assay. To quantify the absolute abundance of each unique TCRbeta CDR3 rearrangement, sequence reads were collapsed and filtered. For each sample, productive Simpson clonality was calculated as the square root of Simpson's diversity index over productive rearrangements. The immuneACCESS repertoire file appears here via TCRdb, limited to in-frame rearrangements. These files lack a portion of the clones; in checked studies, under half of the deficit traces to unresolved V genes, and the cause of the others is not known. V, J and clone size derive from that table, while D and trimming were established from the DNA sequence. The sample data list some 230,000 clones, and 86% of these were observed just once. The biggest ten clones account for 2% to 2.5% of the sample.

Samples from volunteer blood donors who had recovered from COVID-19 were contributed by a second Seattle source. The collaborating institutions used their own protocols to collect whole blood in K2EDTA tubes. Collaborator samples were shipped for TCRbeta analysis as frozen whole blood, isolated PBMCs, or DNA extracted from either sample type. This sequence originates from a man aged 25-45 years who had recovered from COVID-19. The specimen sequenced was peripheral blood.

The nucleotides read TGCGCCAGCCAAGCGGACCCAGGGGTTAACTATGGCTACACCTTC. Translated, it gives CASQADPGVNYGYTF. The V and J genes are TRBV10-2 and TRBJ1-2; the best D guess is TRBD1, with 6 bases matching. The V and J ends are trimmed by 8 bases and 1 base, leaving 17 bases between them. The CDR3 runs 15 residues from the cysteine to the phenylalanine. Here the CDR3 DNA is all that survives: 45 bases in frame from base 1. In the germline V gene, CDR1 corresponds to WSHSY and CDR2 to SAAADI.